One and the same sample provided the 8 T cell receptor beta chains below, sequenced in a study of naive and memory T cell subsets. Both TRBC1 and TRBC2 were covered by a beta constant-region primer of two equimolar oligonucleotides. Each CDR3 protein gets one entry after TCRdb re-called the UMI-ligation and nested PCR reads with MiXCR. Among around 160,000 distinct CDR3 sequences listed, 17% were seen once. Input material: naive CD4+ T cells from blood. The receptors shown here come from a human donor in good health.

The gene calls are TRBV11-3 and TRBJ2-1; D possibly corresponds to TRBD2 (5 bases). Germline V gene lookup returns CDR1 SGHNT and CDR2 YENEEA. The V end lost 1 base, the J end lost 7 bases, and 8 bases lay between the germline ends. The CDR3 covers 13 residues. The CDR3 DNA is TGTGCCAGCAGCTTAGGGACTCTTAATGAGCAGTTCTTC. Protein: CASSLGTLNEQFF.

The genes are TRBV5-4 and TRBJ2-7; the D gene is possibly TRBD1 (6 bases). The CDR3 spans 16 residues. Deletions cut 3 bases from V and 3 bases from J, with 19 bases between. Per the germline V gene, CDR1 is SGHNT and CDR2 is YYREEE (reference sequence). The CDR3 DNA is TGTGCCAGCAGCTCACTACTAATACAGGGTAGCTACGAGCAGTACTTC. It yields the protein CASSSLLIQGSYEQYF. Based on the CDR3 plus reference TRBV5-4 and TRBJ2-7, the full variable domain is ETGVTQSPTHLIKTRGQQVTLRCSSQSGHNTVSWYQQALGQGPQFIFQYYREEENGRGNFPPRFSGLQFPNYSSELNVNALELDDSALYLCASSSLLIQGSYEQYFGPGTRLTVT.

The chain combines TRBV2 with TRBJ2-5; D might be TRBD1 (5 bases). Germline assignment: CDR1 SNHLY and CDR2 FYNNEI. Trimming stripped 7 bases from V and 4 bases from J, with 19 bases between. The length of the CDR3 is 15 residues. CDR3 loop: CASTVLGVKGETQYF. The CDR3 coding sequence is TGTGCCAGCACAGTGCTAGGGGTAAAGGGAGAGACCCAGTACTTC.

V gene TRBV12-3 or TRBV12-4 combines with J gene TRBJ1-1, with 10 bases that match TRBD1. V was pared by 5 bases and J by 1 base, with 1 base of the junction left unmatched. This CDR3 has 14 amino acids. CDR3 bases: TGTGCCAGCAGTCGGACAGGGGGGAACACTGAAGCTTTCTTT. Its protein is CASSRTGGNTEAFF.

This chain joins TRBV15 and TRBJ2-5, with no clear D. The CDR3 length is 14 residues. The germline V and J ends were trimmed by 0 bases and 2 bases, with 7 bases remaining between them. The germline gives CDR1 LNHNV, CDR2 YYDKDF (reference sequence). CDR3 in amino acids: CATSRDRIQETQYF. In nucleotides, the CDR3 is TGTGCCACCAGCAGAGATCGCATACAAGAGACCCAGTACTTC.

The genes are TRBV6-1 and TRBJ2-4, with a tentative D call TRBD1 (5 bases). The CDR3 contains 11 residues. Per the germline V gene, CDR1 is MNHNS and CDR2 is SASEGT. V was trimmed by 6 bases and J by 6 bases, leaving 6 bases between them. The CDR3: CASSDRNIQYF. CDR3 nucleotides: TGTGCCAGCAGCGACAGAAACATTCAGTACTTC.

The CDR3 nucleotides are TGCGCCAGCAGCTTCACAGGGTTCAACACCGGGGAGCTGTTTTTT. This gives the protein CASSFTGFNTGELFF. The V and J genes are TRBV5-1 and TRBJ2-2; possibly TRBD1 for D (6 bases). The CDR3 is 15 residues long. V shed 2 bases and J shed 2 bases, with 10 bases lying between them. The germline CDR1 and CDR2 sequences are SGHRS and YFSETQ.

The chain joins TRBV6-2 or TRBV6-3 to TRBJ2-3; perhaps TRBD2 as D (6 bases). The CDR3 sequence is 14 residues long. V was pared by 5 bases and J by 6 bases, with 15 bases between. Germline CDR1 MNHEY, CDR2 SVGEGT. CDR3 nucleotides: TGTGCCAGCAGTACCAGACTAGTTGCGGATACGCAGTATTTT. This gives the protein CASSTRLVADTQYF.